These T cell receptor beta chains were read from a single sample in a study of cytomegalovirus exposure and HLA in healthy donors. TCRdb's table, derived via immunoSEQ multiplex PCR, lists solely in-frame clones and lacks some. The table includes more than 85,000 clones, approximately 84% detected once. Input material: PBMCs. The receptors stem from a man aged 40-49 years in good health and CMV-seronegative. Both conserved end residues are part of each CDR3. D genes are given only for firm matches. A row's size may be missing; if present it is once, few, many or a size class.

>TRBV6-1|NA|TRBJ2-5|TRBD1
CASSAGTEETQYF
TGTGCCAGCAGTGCCGGGACAGAAGAGACCCAGTACTTC
>TRBV7-9|NA|TRBJ1-2|TRBD1
CASSGPGQYYGYTF
TGTGCCAGCAGCGGGCCGGGACAGTATTATGGCTACACCTTC
>TRBV6-1|NA|TRBJ1-1|TRBD1
CASSEHGTGLGEAFF
TGTGCCAGCAGTGAACACGGGACAGGGCTAGGTGAAGCTTTCTTT
>TRBV5-1|NA|TRBJ2-2|TRBD1
CASSADRGRDTGELFF
TGCGCCAGCAGCGCGGACAGGGGGCGGGACACCGGGGAGCTGTTTTTT
>TRBV5-1|NA|TRBJ2-5|NA
CASSLGSSSRQETQYF
TGCGCCAGCAGCTTGGGTTCTAGCAGTCGCCAAGAGACCCAGTACTTC
>TRBV5-1|NA|TRBJ1-1|TRBD1
CASSLKTGGESTEAFF
TGCGCCAGCAGCCTTAAGACAGGGGGAGAGAGCACTGAAGCTTTCTTT
>TRBV30|NA|TRBJ2-5|TRBD2
CAWSVTTSGGETQYF
TGTGCCTGGAGTGTAACTACTAGCGGGGGCGAGACCCAGTACTTC
>TRBV7-2|few|TRBJ2-6|NA
CASSSRTGTNVLTF
TGTGCCAGCAGCTCCAGGACGGGAACCAACGTCCTGACTTTC
>TRBV2|NA|TRBJ1-2|NA
CASSKQGPGGYTF
TGTGCCAGCAGTAAACAGGGTCCAGGGGGCTACACCTTC
>TRBV9|NA|TRBJ2-2|TRBD2
CASSVGSGVFTGELFF
TGTGCCAGCAGCGTAGGTAGCGGGGTCTTCACCGGGGAGCTGTTTTTT
>TRBV14|NA|TRBJ2-7|TRBD1
CASSSPPGTGGATAQYF
TGTGCCAGCAGCAGTCCCCCGGGGACAGGGGGCGCGACGGCGCAGTACTTC
>TRBV6-1|NA|TRBJ2-5|NA
CASSENAMGGGVRETQYF
TGTGCCAGCAGTGAAAACGCAATGGGAGGAGGGGTGAGGGAGACCCAGTACTTC
>TRBV7-2|few|TRBJ1-3|NA
CASSLGGLQGTIYF
TGTGCCAGCAGCTTAGGGGGCCTCCAGGGCACCATATATTTT
>TRBV5-8|NA|TRBJ2-7|TRBD1
CASNPGTGVLYEQYF
TGTGCCAGCAACCCTGGGACAGGGGTTTTATACGAGCAGTACTTC
>TRBV4-2|NA|TRBJ2-5|TRBD2
CASSQEASGTQETQYF
TGTGCCAGCAGCCAAGAGGCTAGCGGAACCCAAGAGACCCAGTACTTC
>TRBV6-5|NA|TRBJ2-1|TRBD2
CASKPLAGGYNEQFF
TGTGCCAGCAAACCTCTAGCGGGGGGATACAATGAGCAGTTCTTC
>TRBV9|NA|TRBJ2-7|TRBD2
CASSRGGGRYEQYF
TGTGCCAGCAGCCGCGGGGGGGGAAGGTACGAGCAGTACTTC
>TRBV12-5|NA|TRBJ1-1|NA
CASGIGRGTEAFF
TGTGCTAGTGGTATTGGCCGAGGCACTGAAGCTTTCTTT
>TRBV28|NA|TRBJ2-6|TRBD1
CASRLNRDSFTGANVLTF
TGTGCCAGCAGACTCAACCGGGACAGTTTCACTGGGGCCAACGTCCTGACTTTC
>TRBV29-1|NA|TRBJ2-3|TRBD1
CSFDRGADTQYF
TGCAGCTTCGACAGGGGGGCAGATACGCAGTATTTT
>TRBV27|NA|TRBJ2-1|NA
CASSLLLTGRSNEQFF
TGTGCCAGCAGTTTACTCTTGACAGGGAGGTCGAATGAGCAGTTCTTC